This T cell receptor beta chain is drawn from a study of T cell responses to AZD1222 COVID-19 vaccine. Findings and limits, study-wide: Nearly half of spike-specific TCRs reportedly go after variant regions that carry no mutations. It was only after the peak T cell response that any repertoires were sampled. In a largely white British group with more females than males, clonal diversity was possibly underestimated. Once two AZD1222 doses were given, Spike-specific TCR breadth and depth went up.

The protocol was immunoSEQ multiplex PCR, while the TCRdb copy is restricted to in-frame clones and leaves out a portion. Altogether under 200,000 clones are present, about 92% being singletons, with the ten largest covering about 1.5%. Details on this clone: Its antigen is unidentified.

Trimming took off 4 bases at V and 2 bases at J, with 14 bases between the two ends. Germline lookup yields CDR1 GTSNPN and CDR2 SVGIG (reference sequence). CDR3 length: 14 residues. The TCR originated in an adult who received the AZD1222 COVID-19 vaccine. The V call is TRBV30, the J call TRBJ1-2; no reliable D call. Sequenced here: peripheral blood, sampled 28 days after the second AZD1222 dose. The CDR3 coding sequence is TGTGCCTGGACACCCTTAACAGTAAACTATGGCTACACCTTC. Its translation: CAWTPLTVNYGYTF.